Below are 27 T cell receptor beta chains sequenced from a single sample in a study of blood T cell repertoires in COVID-19. TCRdb's copy holds only in-frame clones and misses some; the assay was immunoSEQ multiplex PCR. The table lists 390,000 or so clones, roughly 90% of them singletons, with roughly 1.4% in the top ten. Sequencing was done on a sample of peripheral blood. These receptors all stem from a woman between 25 and 40 years old with active or convalescent COVID-19.

This chain joins TRBV6-5 and TRBJ2-5; perhaps TRBD1 as D (8 bases). The CDR3 runs 13 residues. Germline V gene data show CDR1 as MNHEY and CDR2 as SVGAGI. V gave up 5 bases and J gave up 6 bases, with 13 bases separating them. In nucleotides, the CDR3 is TGTGCCAGCAGTACAGGGGGAGGGAAGACCCAGTACTTC. This translates into CASSTGGGKTQYF.

The V call is TRBV4-1, the J call TRBJ2-3; maybe TRBD1 (5 bases). The CDR3 runs to 15 residues. Germline V gene sequence: CDR1 MGHRA, CDR2 YSYEKL. Trimming left V 6 bases short and J 5 bases short, with 18 bases between. CDR3 protein: CASSPGQGGGDTQYF. The CDR3 region has the DNA TGCGCCAGCAGTCCGGGCCAGGGTGGTGGAGATACGCAGTATTTT.

This clone has only a few counts. The chain combines TRBV28 with TRBJ1-2, with 11 bases aligning to TRBD1. The CDR3 is made up of 13 amino acids. Looked up from germline, CDR1 is MDHEN and CDR2 is SYDVKM. Losses at the gene ends were 6 bases for V and 7 bases for J; bases not matched to a gene: 4. CDR3 nucleotides: TGTGCCAGCAGCGGACAGGGGGCCAGTGGCTACACCTTC. Encoded protein: CASSGQGASGYTF.

The V gene is TRBV11-2, the J gene TRBJ1-6; D unclear. The CDR3 length is 15 residues. V gave up 1 base and J gave up 8 bases, with 12 bases separating them. Per germline, CDR1 SGHAT and CDR2 FQNNGV. The CDR3 reads CASSLGVASYSPLHF. The CDR3 region has the DNA TGTGCCAGCAGCTTAGGTGTCGCGTCGTATTCACCCCTCCACTTT.

The chain employs TRBV19 and TRBJ1-4; 10 bases agree with TRBD1. The germline V gene encodes CDR1 LNHDA and CDR2 SQIVND (reference sequence). The CDR3 consists of 15 residues. V shed 6 bases, J shed 5 bases, and the junction held 6 bases outside the gene matches. CDR3 sequence: CASSPGQGDNEKLFF. The CDR3 nucleotides read TGTGCCAGTAGCCCAGGACAGGGGGACAATGAAAAACTGTTTTTT.

The chain uses TRBV21-1 and TRBJ2-3; the DNA was not used to check the table's D call, TRBD2. TRBV21-1 is termed a pseudogene. This CDR3 region has 16 residues. Written as DNA, the CDR3 is TGTGCCAGCAGCAATGGTCTAGCGGACAGCACAGATACGCAGTATTTT. It codes for CASSNGLADSTDTQYF.

The chain employs TRBV7-9 and TRBJ1-1, with a tentative D call TRBD1 (6 bases). Per germline, CDR1 SEHNR and CDR2 FQNEAQ (reference sequence). This CDR3 region has 14 residues. Trimming removed 5 bases at V and 3 bases at J, with 13 bases between. The CDR3 reads CASSIGQQYTEAFF. Here the CDR3 DNA reads TGTGCCAGCAGCATAGGACAGCAGTACACTGAAGCTTTCTTT.

CDR3 DNA: TGCGCCAGCAGCTTATGGGGAACAGGGGATGAGCAGTTCTTC. As protein: CASSLWGTGDEQFF. V is TRBV5-1 and J is TRBJ2-1, with TRBD1 matching over 7 bases. CDR3 length: 14 amino acids. V lost 2 bases, J lost 8 bases, and 7 bases stayed unmatched. The germline gives CDR1 SGHRS, CDR2 YFSETQ.

This clone occurred a few times. The rearrangement joins TRBV19 to TRBJ2-3; 7 nucleotides agree with TRBD1. The CDR3 contains 15 residues. V lost 3 bases to trimming and J lost 5 bases; unmatched junction nucleotides: 8. CDR1 and CDR2 from the germline V gene are LNHDA and SQIVND (reference sequence). The CDR3 loop reads CASSMADREGDTQYF. In DNA, the CDR3 is TGTGCCAGTAGTATGGCTGACAGGGAAGGAGATACGCAGTATTTT. The entire variable domain, with the rest obtained from reference TRBV19 and TRBJ2-3, is as follows: DGGITQSPKYLFRKEGQNVTLSCEQNLNHDAMYWYRQDPGQGLRLIYYSQIVNDFQKGDIAEGYSVSREKKESFPLTVTSAQKNPTAFYLCASSMADREGDTQYFGPGTRLTVL.

This sequence joins TRBV27 and TRBJ1-1, with D uncertain. The V end was cut by 5 bases, the J end by 4 bases, with 11 bases between. Germline values: CDR1 MNHEY, CDR2 SMNVEV (reference sequence). CDR3 size: 13 residues. The CDR3 spells CASSIFAGTEAFF. For the CDR3, the DNA is TGTGCCAGCAGTATCTTTGCGGGCACTGAAGCTTTCTTT.

V and J are TRBV5-6 and TRBJ1-5; 7 positions match TRBD1. This CDR3 region has 17 residues. The germline CDR1 and CDR2 sequences are SGHDT and YYEEEE. Losses at the gene ends were 2 bases for V and 0 bases for J; bases not matched to a gene: 8. For the CDR3, the DNA is TGTGCCAGCAGCTTCGCAGGGGGGATGTATAGCAATCAGCCCCAGCATTTT. It encodes CASSFAGGMYSNQPQHF. The full variable domain, completed using reference TRBV5-6 and TRBJ1-5, is DAGVTQSPTHLIKTRGQQVTLRCSPKSGHDTVSWYQQALGQGPQFIFQYYEEEERQRGNFPDRFSGHQFPNYSSELNVNALLLGDSALYLCASSFAGGMYSNQPQHFGDGTRLSIL.

This clone has just a few counts. The same CDR3 also results from other DNA sequences found in this sample. The chain combines TRBV19 with TRBJ1-4; 8 nucleotides agree with TRBD1. This CDR3 contains 14 residues. Germline V lookup: CDR1 LNHDA, CDR2 SQIVND (reference sequence). V was clipped by 6 bases and J by 5 bases; unmatched bases: 5. Written as DNA, the CDR3 is TGTGCCAGTAGCAAGACAGGGGCAAATGAAAAACTGTTTTTT. It codes for CASSKTGANEKLFF.

The chain has TRBV5-1 and TRBJ2-7, with unresolved D. V gave up 5 bases and J gave up 1 base, with 7 bases separating them. Germline lookup yields CDR1 SGHRS and CDR2 YFSETQ. CDR3 length equals 12 residues. The CDR3 sequence: CASRGVSYEQYF. The CDR3 nucleotides read TGCGCCAGCAGGGGCGTTTCCTACGAGCAGTACTTC.

This chain joins TRBV24-1 and TRBJ2-2, with a possible D match to TRBD1 (6 bases). CDR3 length: 15 amino acids. Between the trimmed V and J ends, which lost 4 bases and 0 bases, there was a span of 8 bases. The germline V gene encodes CDR1 KGHDR and CDR2 SFDVKD. The CDR3: CATSDEGANTGELFF. The CDR3, as DNA: TGTGCCACCAGTGACGAGGGGGCGAACACCGGGGAGCTGTTTTTT.

The V gene is TRBV2, the J gene TRBJ1-6; a possible D gene is TRBD1 (5 bases). Between the trimmed V and J ends, which lost 8 bases and 8 bases, there was a span of 13 bases. This CDR3 is built from 13 residues. CDR1 and CDR2 from the germline V gene are SNHLY and FYNNEI. CDR3 amino acids: CASGRGVDSPLHF. The CDR3 coding sequence is TGTGCCAGCGGCCGGGGGGTGGATTCACCCCTCCACTTT.

J is TRBJ2-2 and V is TRBV6-2 or TRBV6-3, with 8 bases identical to TRBD2. Germline trimming cut 2 bases from V and 5 bases from J; bases unmatched to any gene: 7. Germline assignment: CDR1 MNHEY and CDR2 SVGEGT. The CDR3 is made up of 16 amino acids. The CDR3: CASSYGAGVGTGELFF. CDR3 nucleotide sequence: TGTGCCAGCAGTTACGGAGCGGGAGTGGGGACCGGGGAGCTGTTTTTT.

This rearrangement joins TRBV11-2 to TRBJ2-7; D ambiguous. Germline CDR1 is SGHAT and CDR2 is FQNNGV. The V end lost 1 base, the J end lost 4 bases, and 8 bases lay between the germline ends. This CDR3 is built from 13 residues. The CDR3 DNA reads as TGTGCCAGCAGCTTAGTTCTGGAGTACGAGCAGTACTTC. It translates to CASSLVLEYEQYF.

The chain recombines TRBV18 with TRBJ1-4, with unresolved D. Germline values: CDR1 KGHSH, CDR2 LQKENI. V was cut by 3 bases and J by 2 bases, with 16 bases left in between. The CDR3 has 17 residues. CDR3 DNA: TGTGCCAGCTCACCCGGAATTGGAGGACGGACTAATGAAAAACTGTTTTTT. Translated: CASSPGIGGRTNEKLFF. The full variable domain, rest sourced from reference TRBV18 and TRBJ1-4, is NAGVMQNPRHLVRRRGQEARLRCSPMKGHSHVYWYRQLPEEGLKFMVYLQKENIIDESGMPKERFSAEFPKEGPSILRIQQVVRGDSAAYFCASSPGIGGRTNEKLFFGSGTQLSVL.

The rearrangement joins TRBV7-2 to TRBJ1-1; TRBD1 matches 8 bases. The CDR3 extends over 16 amino acids. The V gene end was trimmed by 2 bases and the J gene end by 6 bases; junction bases not matched to a gene: 11. Looked up from germline, CDR1 is SGHTA and CDR2 is FQGNSA. The CDR3 sequence is CASSLFLTGDKSEAFF. The DNA for the CDR3 is TGTGCCAGCAGCTTATTCCTGACAGGGGATAAATCTGAAGCTTTCTTT.

J is TRBJ1-1 and V is TRBV20-1; 8 bases are shared with TRBD1. The V and J ends lost 3 bases and 2 bases, in that order; junction bases with no gene match: 14. The length of the CDR3 is 17 residues. CDR1 DFQATT and CDR2 SNEGSKA come from the germline V gene (reference sequence). The CDR3: CSASSPAGGDHNTEAFF. The CDR3 DNA is TGCAGTGCTAGTAGTCCGGCAGGGGGCGACCATAACACTGAAGCTTTCTTT.

The rearrangement uses TRBV6-2 or TRBV6-3 and TRBJ2-7, with 7 bases lining up with TRBD1. The CDR3 spans 13 residues. Germline V lookup: CDR1 MNHEY, CDR2 SVGEGT. V was clipped by 2 bases and J by 12 bases; unmatched bases: 10. The CDR3 nucleotides are TGTGCCAGCAGTTACGCAGGTATGGGACAGCGGTACTTC. This gives the protein CASSYAGMGQRYF.

This clone came up a few times. The gene calls are TRBV29-1 and TRBJ1-2; 10 bases are shared with TRBD1. Germline V gene data show CDR1 as SQVTM and CDR2 as ANQGSEA. J gave up 4 bases and V 5 bases, and 13 bases lay outside the gene matches. This CDR3 contains 16 residues. The CDR3: CSVHDRGRGVGYGYTF. In nucleotides, the CDR3 is TGCAGCGTTCATGACAGGGGGCGTGGGGTAGGCTATGGCTACACCTTC. The variable domain in full, with the rest retrieved from reference TRBV29-1 and TRBJ1-2, is SAVISQKPSRDICQRGTSLTIQCQVDSQVTMMFWYRQQPGQSLTLIATANQGSEATYESGFVIDKFPISRPNLTFSTLTVSNMSPEDSSIYLCSVHDRGRGVGYGYTFGSGTRLTVV.

V usage is TRBV5-4 and J usage is TRBJ1-2; tentative D call: TRBD1 (5 bases). V was pared by 2 bases and J by 4 bases, with 6 bases between. CDR1 and CDR2 from the germline V gene are SGHNT and YYREEE (reference sequence). The CDR3 runs 12 residues. CDR3 in DNA: TGTGCCAGCAGCTTCGACAGCTATGGCTACACCTTC. Translation gives CASSFDSYGYTF.

The chain uses TRBV7-6 and TRBJ1-3; 11 bases align to TRBD1. Germline trimming cut 5 bases from V and 4 bases from J; bases unmatched to any gene: 7. The CDR3 consists of 16 residues. Germline CDR1 and CDR2: SGHVS and FNYEAQ. CDR3 loop: CASSPRTGGTGNTIYF. DNA of the CDR3: TGTGCCAGCAGCCCACGGACAGGGGGCACGGGAAACACCATATATTTT.

This chain uses TRBV28 with TRBJ1-4; 7 nucleotides line up with TRBD1. The CDR3 sequence is 20 residues long. The J segment lost 7 bases and the V segment lost 2 bases, leaving 22 bases of the junction unmatched. Germline V gene lookup returns CDR1 MDHEN and CDR2 SYDVKM. CDR3 loop: CASSLNPTGDIGVVREKLFF. The CDR3 nucleotides read TGTGCCAGCAGTTTAAACCCAACAGGGGACATAGGTGTAGTACGTGAAAAACTGTTTTTT.

The chain combines TRBV5-1 with TRBJ2-6; 9 bases match TRBD1. The CDR3 is made up of 18 amino acids. With 4 bases clipped from V and 1 base from J, the junction kept 9 bases outside the gene matches. Germline values: CDR1 SGHRS, CDR2 YFSETQ. The CDR3 nucleotides read TGCGCCAGCAGCCACTCCGACAGGGGGGAATCTGGGGCCAACGTCCTGACTTTC. Its protein product is CASSHSDRGESGANVLTF.

V and J are TRBV29-1 and TRBJ1-2; 7 bases are a match to TRBD1. Germline V gene data show CDR1 as SQVTM and CDR2 as ANQGSEA. The ends lost 7 bases at V and 8 bases at J; junction bases unmatched: 16. The CDR3 consists of 14 residues. CDR3 DNA: TGCAGCGCCGAGCCCCCGGGACAGACTCCCGGCTACACCTTC. Amino acids: CSAEPPGQTPGYTF.